This T cell receptor beta chain comes out of a study of cytomegalovirus exposure and HLA in healthy donors. With V trimmed by 3 bases and J by 6 bases, 4 bases remained unmatched. Germline V CDR1 and CDR2: SEHNR, FQNEAQ (reference sequence). The CDR3 is 16 residues long. The study ran its PCR with 60 Vbeta and 13 Jbeta primers. Original processing methods: The authors later counted around 80 million unique TCR beta chains, 9 million to 14 million of them shared. Assay: immunoSEQ multiplex PCR; the TCRdb copy retains only in-frame clones and omits some. V, J and clone size reflect that table, while D and trimming were determined from the DNA. The table shows over 150,000 clones, with 78% occurring only once. This clone came up a few times.

Sequenced material: PBMCs. The sequence derives from a woman aged 50 to 65 in good health and CMV-seropositive. V gene TRBV7-9 combines with J gene TRBJ1-6; TRBD1 agrees at 11 bases. CDR3: CASSFGGTGGNSPLHF. Here the CDR3 DNA reads TGTGCCAGCAGCTTCGGGGGGACAGGGGGTAATTCACCCCTCCACTTT.